The clone carrying this T cell receptor beta chain was counted only a few times. The antigen remains undetermined. By 5'RACE template switching, TCR cDNA was produced, with a universal primer site and UMIs added in the process. Using its own MiXCR run on the 5' RACE reads, TCRdb lists one record per CDR3 protein. The sample yields approximately 350,000 distinct CDR3 sequences, roughly 11% seen once. These data originate in a study of T cells after yellow fever vaccination. Study-wide findings and caveats: A minor fraction of clonotypes spanned both CD4 and CD8 compartments. The presence of abundant clonotypes contaminating from the bulk population was possible in FACS-sorted repertoires.

Looked up from germline, CDR1 is SGHTA and CDR2 is FQGNSA. This CDR3 contains 13 residues. With 3 bases removed from V and 4 bases from J, the gap between germline ends came to 7 bases. The sample consisted of PBMCs, taken on the day of the first yellow fever vaccination. The rearrangement uses TRBV7-2 and TRBJ1-5; no clear D. This clonotype was sampled from a man aged 18 to 30 who received the YFV17D yellow fever vaccine. The CDR3 DNA reads as TGTGCCAGCAGCTTCGAAAGAAATCAGCCCCAGCATTTT. It specifies CASSFERNQPQHF.